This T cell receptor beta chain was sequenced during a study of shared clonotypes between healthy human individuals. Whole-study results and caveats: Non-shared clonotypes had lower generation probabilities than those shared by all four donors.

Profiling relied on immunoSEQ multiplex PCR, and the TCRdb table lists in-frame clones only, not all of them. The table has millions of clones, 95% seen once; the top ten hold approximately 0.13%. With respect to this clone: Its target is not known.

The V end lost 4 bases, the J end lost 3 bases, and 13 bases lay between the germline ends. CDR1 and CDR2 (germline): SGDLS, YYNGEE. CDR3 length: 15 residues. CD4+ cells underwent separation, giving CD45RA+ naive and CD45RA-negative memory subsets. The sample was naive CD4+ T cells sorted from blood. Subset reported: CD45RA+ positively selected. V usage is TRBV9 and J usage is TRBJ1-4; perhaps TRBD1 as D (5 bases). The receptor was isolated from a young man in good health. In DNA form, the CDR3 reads TGTGCCAGCAGCCCCCGGGGGACGGCTAATGAAAAACTGTTTTTT. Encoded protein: CASSPRGTANEKLFF.